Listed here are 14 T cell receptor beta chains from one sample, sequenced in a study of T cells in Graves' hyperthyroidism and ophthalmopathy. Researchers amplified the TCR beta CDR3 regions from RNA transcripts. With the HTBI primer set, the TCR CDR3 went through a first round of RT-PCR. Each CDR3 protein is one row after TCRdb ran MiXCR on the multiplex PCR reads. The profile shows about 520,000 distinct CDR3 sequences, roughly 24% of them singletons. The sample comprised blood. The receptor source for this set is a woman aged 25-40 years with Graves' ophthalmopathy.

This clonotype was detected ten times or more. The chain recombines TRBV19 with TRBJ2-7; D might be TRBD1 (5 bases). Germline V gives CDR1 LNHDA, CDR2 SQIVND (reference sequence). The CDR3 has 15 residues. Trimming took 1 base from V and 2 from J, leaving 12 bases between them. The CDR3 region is CASSIGRQRTYEQYF. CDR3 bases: TGTGCCAGTAGTATAGGGAGACAGAGGACCTACGAGCAGTACTTC.

In DNA form, the CDR3 reads TGCAGTGCCCAGACTAGCGGGAGGGCCGTAGAGACCCAGTACTTC. It yields the protein CSAQTSGRAVETQYF. The chain recombines TRBV20-1 with TRBJ2-5; 14 bases line up with TRBD2. The J segment lost 4 bases and the V segment lost 6 bases, leaving 7 bases of the junction unmatched. The CDR3 has 15 amino acids. Per the germline V gene, CDR1 is DFQATT and CDR2 is SNEGSKA (reference sequence).

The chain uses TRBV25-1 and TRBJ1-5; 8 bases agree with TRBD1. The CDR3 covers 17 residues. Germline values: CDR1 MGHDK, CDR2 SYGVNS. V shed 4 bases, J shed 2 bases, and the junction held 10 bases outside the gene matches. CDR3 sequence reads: CASSALQGVRGNQPQHF. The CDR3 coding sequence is TGTGCCAGCAGTGCCTTACAGGGGGTAAGGGGCAATCAGCCCCAGCATTTT.

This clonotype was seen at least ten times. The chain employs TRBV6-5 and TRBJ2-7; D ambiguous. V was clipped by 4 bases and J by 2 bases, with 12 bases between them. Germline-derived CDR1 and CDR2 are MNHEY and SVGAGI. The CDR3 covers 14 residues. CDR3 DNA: TGTGCCAGCAGTTTTGGACGATCAACCTACGAGCAGTACTTC. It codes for CASSFGRSTYEQYF.

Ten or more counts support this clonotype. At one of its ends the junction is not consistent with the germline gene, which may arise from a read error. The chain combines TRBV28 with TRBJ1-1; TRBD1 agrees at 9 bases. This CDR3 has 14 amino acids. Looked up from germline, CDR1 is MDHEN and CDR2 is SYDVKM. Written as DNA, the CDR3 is TGTGCCAGCAGTCCGGGGACAGGGAACACTGAAGCTCTCTTT. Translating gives CASSPGTGNTEALF.

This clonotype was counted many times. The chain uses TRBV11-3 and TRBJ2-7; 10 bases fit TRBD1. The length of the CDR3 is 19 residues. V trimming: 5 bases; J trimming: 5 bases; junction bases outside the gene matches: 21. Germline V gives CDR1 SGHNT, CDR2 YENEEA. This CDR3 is CASSHRKITTGGFLHEQYF. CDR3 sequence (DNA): TGTGCCAGCAGCCACCGGAAAATAACGACAGGGGGCTTCTTGCACGAGCAGTACTTC.

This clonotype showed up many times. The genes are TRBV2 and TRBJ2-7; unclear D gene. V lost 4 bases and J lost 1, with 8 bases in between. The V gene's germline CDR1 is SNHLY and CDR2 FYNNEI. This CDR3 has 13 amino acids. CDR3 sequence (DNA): TGTGCCAGCAGTGTGACCGTTTCCTACGAGCAGTACTTC. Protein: CASSVTVSYEQYF.

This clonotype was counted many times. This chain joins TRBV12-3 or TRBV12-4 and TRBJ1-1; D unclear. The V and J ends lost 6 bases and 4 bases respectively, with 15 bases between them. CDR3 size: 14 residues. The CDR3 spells CASRPALRSTEAFF. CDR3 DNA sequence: TGTGCCAGCAGACCTGCCCTTAGGAGCACTGAAGCTTTCTTT.

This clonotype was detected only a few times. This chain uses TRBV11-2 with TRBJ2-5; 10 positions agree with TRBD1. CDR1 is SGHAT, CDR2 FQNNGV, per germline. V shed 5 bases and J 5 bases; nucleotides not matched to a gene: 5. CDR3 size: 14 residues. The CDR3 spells CASSRQGAWETQYF. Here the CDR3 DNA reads TGTGCCAGCAGCCGACAGGGGGCATGGGAGACCCAGTACTTC.

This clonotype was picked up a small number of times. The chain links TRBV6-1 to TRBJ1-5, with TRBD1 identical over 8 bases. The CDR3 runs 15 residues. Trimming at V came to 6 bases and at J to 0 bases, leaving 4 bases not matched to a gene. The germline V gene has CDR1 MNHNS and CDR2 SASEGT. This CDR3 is CASRGTGHSNQPQHF. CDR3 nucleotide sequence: TGTGCCAGCAGAGGGACAGGACATAGCAATCAGCCCCAGCATTTT.

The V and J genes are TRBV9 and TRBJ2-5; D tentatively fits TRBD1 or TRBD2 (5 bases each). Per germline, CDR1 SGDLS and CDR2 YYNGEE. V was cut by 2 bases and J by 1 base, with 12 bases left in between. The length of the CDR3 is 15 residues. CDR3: CASSVEPGTQETQYF. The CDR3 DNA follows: TGTGCCAGCAGCGTCGAACCAGGGACCCAAGAGACCCAGTACTTC.

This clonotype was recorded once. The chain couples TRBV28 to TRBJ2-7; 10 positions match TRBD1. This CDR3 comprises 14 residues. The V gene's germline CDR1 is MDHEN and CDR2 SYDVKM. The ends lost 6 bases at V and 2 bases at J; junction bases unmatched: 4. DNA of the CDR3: TGTGCCAGCAGGCGGACAGGGGGAGCCTACGAGCAGTACTTC. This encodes CASRRTGGAYEQYF.

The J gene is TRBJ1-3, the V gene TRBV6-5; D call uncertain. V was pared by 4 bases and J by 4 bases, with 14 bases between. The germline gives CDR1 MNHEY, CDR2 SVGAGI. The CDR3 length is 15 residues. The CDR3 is CASSFEGLGGNTIYF. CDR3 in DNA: TGTGCCAGCAGTTTCGAAGGCCTCGGGGGAAACACCATATATTTT.

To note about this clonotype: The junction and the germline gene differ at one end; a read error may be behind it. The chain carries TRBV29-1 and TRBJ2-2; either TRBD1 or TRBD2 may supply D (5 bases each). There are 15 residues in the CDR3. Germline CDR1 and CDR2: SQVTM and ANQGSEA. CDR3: CSVAGTPPNTAELFF. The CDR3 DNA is TGCAGCGTGGCAGGGACCCCGCCGAACACCGCGGAGCTGTTTTTT.